Sequencing of this T cell receptor (beta chain) was carried out in a study of control samples from healthy donors and cancer patients (dated by TCRdb to about 2020). Taken from cysteine to phenylalanine, the CDR3 has 13 residues. Solely the CDR3 DNA is kept, with 39 bases framed from the first base. CDR1 SGHKS and CDR2 YYEKEE are derived from the germline V gene (reference sequence). The V end loses 0 bases and the J end loses 5 bases, and a stretch of 3 bases separates them. Notes on this clone: The antigen it binds to is not known. No base quality values were provided; no much bigger clone lies one nucleotide off.

Preparation of the library involved the immunoSEQ multiplex PCR assay. Held by TCRdb, this immuneACCESS table contains in-frame sequences only and omits some clones. Under half of the omission traces to an unresolved V gene where checked; the cause of the rest is unknown. The sample table lists around 28,000 clones, around 87% of them with a count of one. Of the sample, about 1.6% falls within the top ten clones. Sequenced input: PBMCs. Rearrangement joined TRBV5-5 to TRBJ1-6; no confident D gene assignment can be made. The TCR originated in a woman aged 40 to 50 with lung cancer. The sequenced DNA: TGTGCCAGCAGCTTGGCGGATAATTCACCCCTCCACTTT. This yields the protein CASSLADNSPLHF.